What follows describes a single TCR beta chain. Under the authors' procedure: Cell counts per sample came from amplifying reference gene primers. Clones were read by immunoSEQ multiplex PCR, and TCRdb kept only the in-frame ones, dropping some. Clone size and V and J calls were adopted from that table, with D and trimming inferred from the DNA. The sample lists a few hundred thousand clones, 80% to 90% occurring once. Participant age was roughly 18 to 89 years, and participants resided in fewer than 30 US areas. In assigning cohorts, the study relied on participant-reported clinical history. These data come from a study of blood T cell repertoires in COVID-19. This CDR3 comprises 14 residues. Per germline, CDR1 SGHTA and CDR2 FQGNSA. V was cut by 5 bases and J by 2 bases, with 10 bases left in between.

This chain connects TRBV7-2 to TRBJ1-5, with no clear D. This clonotype originated in a woman aged 18-29 years who had recovered from COVID-19. The specimen sequenced was PBMCs or T cells enriched from blood (not recorded which). The CDR3 DNA follows: TGTGCCAGCAGCCCCCACAACCGCAATCAGCCCCAGCATTTT. It yields the protein CASSPHNRNQPQHF.